Many counts were recorded for the clone carrying this TCR beta chain. The antigen is unknown. The V gene's germline CDR1 is SGHVS and CDR2 FQNEAQ. J gave up 3 bases and V 1 base, and 1 base lay outside the gene matches. The CDR3 has 15 residues. The data belong to a study of CD8 T cells in ankylosing spondylitis. The authors made TCR beta libraries by quantitative 5'-RACE with molecular barcodes. Using its own MiXCR run on the 5' RACE reads, TCRdb lists one record per CDR3 protein. The sample yields 35,000 or so distinct CDR3 sequences, 6% seen once. Findings of the study overall: It was reported that disease-linked clones were significantly enriched in matched ankylosing spondylitis synovial fluid. A TCR beta motif made of about eight highly homologous variants seemed typical of ankylosing spondylitis blood. Disease-linked clones were found to be CD8+ and relatively rare in peripheral blood.

The sequence was obtained from a male donor with ankylosing spondylitis or in good health (not recorded which). The rearrangement links TRBV7-8 to TRBJ1-5; 9 bases agree with TRBD1. Material: blood, either unsorted or a sorted T cell fraction (not recorded which). The CDR3 reads CASSLGDRANQPQHF. As DNA, the CDR3 is TGTGCCAGCAGCTTAGGGGACAGGGCCAATCAGCCCCAGCATTTT.